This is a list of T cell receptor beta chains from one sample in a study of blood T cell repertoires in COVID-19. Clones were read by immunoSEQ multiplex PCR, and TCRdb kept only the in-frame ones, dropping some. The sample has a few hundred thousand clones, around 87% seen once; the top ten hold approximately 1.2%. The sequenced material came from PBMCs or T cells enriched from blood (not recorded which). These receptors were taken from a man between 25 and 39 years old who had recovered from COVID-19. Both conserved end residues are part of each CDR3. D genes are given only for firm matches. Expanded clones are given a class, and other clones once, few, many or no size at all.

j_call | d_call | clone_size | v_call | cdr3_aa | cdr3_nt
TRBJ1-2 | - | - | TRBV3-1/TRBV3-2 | CASRDSGGRSVHGYTF | TGTGCCAGCAGAGACTCGGGAGGCAGGTCGGTCCATGGCTACACCTTC
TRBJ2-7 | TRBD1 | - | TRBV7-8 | CASTKNRDRFHEQYF | TGTGCCAGCACTAAGAACCGGGACAGGTTCCACGAGCAGTACTTC
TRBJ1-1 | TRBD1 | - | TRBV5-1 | CASTTGQGNTEAFF | TGCGCCAGCACGACGGGACAGGGTAACACTGAAGCTTTCTTT
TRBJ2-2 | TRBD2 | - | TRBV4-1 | CASSHQRGTNTGELFF | TGCGCCAGCAGCCATCAGCGGGGGACTAACACCGGGGAGCTGTTTTTT
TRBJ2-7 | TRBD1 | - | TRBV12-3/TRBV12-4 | CASSLYRGEQYF | TGTGCCAGCAGTCTATACAGGGGCGAGCAGTACTTC
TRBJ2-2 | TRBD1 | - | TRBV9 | CASRGGQGAGELFF | TGTGCCAGCAGGGGGGGACAGGGAGCCGGGGAGCTGTTTTTT
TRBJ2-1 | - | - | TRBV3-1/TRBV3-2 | CASRHRNEQFF | TGTGCCAGCAGGCACAGAAATGAGCAGTTCTTC
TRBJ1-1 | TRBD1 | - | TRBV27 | CASSTLDRGRVEAFF | TGTGCCAGCAGTACCCTCGACAGGGGAAGGGTTGAAGCTTTCTTT
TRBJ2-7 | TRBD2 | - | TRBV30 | CAYYKRGGFYEQYF | TGTGCCTACTACAAGCGGGGGGGCTTCTACGAGCAGTACTTC
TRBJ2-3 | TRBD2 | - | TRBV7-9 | CASSFGGLAGDTQYF | TGTGCCAGCAGCTTCGGGGGACTAGCGGGAGATACGCAGTATTTT
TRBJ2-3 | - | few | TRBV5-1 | CASSLVVERTDTQYF | TGCGCCAGCAGCTTGGTGGTGGAGCGCACAGATACGCAGTATTTT
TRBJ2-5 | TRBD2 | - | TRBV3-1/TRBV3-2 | CASRGLAGGETQYF | TGTGCCAGCAGGGGACTAGCGGGGGGGGAGACCCAGTACTTC
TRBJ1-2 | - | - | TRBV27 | CASSKTGETLYGYTF | TGTGCCAGCAGTAAGACAGGCGAAACTCTTTATGGCTACACCTTC
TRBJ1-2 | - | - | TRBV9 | CASSDKGANGYGYTF | TGTGCCAGCAGCGATAAAGGGGCAAACGGCTATGGCTACACCTTC
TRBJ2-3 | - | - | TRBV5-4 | CASGLVHTDTQYF | TGTGCCAGCGGCTTGGTCCACACAGATACGCAGTATTTT
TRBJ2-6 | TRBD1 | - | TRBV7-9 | CASSLWGTGGSSGANVLTF | TGTGCCAGCAGCTTATGGGGGACAGGGGGAAGCTCTGGGGCCAACGTCCTGACTTTC
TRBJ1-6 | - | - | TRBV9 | CASSGATVNSPLHF | TGTGCCAGCAGCGGAGCGACAGTAAATTCACCCCTCCACTTT
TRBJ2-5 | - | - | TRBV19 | CASSIAVKETQYF | TGTGCCAGTAGTATAGCAGTCAAGGAGACCCAGTACTTC
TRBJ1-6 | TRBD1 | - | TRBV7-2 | CASSLGQGGVGSPLHF | TGTGCCAGCAGCTTAGGGCAGGGGGGAGTAGGGTCACCCCTCCACTTT
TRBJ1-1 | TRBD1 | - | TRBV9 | CASSSGGQGSTEAFF | TGTGCCAGCAGCTCAGGGGGACAGGGGAGCACTGAAGCTTTCTTT
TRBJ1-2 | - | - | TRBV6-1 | CASSGPGQPSFYGYTF | TGTGCCAGCAGTGGACCGGGACAACCCTCCTTCTATGGCTACACCTTC
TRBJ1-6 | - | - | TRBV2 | CASSVSGQGSSPLHF | TGTGCCAGCAGCGTGAGTGGGCAGGGGAGTTCACCCCTCCACTTT
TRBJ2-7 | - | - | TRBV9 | CASSVAGGGSNEQYF | TGTGCCAGCAGCGTAGCGGGGGGCGGAAGCAACGAGCAGTACTTC
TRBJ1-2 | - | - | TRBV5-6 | CASSTGAYNYGYTF | TGTGCCAGCAGCACTGGGGCGTATAACTATGGCTACACCTTC
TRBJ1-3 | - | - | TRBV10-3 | CAIAKQVASGNTIYF | TGTGCCATAGCAAAGCAGGTCGCGTCGGGAAACACCATATATTTT
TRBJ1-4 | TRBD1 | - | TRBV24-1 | CATQDRDNGKLFF | TGTGCCACCCAGGACAGGGACAATGGAAAACTGTTTTTT
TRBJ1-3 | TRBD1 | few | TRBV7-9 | CASSYTRQGYLGNTIYF | TGTGCCAGCAGCTATACCAGACAGGGTTATCTCGGAAACACCATATATTTT
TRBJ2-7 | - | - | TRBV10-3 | CAITEGGRGRDEQYF | TGTGCCATCACCGAGGGGGGGAGGGGGAGAGATGAGCAGTACTTC
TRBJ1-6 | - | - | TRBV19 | CASSTVQGGDSPLHF | TGTGCCAGTAGTACCGTCCAGGGAGGTGATTCACCCCTCCACTTT
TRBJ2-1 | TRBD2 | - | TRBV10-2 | CASSGLSSGAYNEQFF | TGCGCCAGCAGTGGGCTCTCTAGCGGGGCCTACAATGAGCAGTTCTTC
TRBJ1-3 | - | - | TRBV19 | CASSISGQSGNTIYF | TGTGCCAGTAGTATATCAGGACAGAGCGGAAACACCATATATTTT
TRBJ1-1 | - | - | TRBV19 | CASSIQGGEAFF | TGTGCCAGTAGTATCCAGGGCGGTGAAGCTTTCTTT
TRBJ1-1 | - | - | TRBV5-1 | CASSWQQENTEAFF | TGCGCCAGCAGCTGGCAACAGGAGAACACTGAAGCTTTCTTT
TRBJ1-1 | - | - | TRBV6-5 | CASRRDAENTEAFF | TGTGCCAGCAGAAGAGACGCGGAGAACACTGAAGCTTTCTTT
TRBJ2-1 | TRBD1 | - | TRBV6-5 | CASKDRVYYNEQFF | TGTGCCAGCAAAGACAGGGTGTACTACAATGAGCAGTTCTTC
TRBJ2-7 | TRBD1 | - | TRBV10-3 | CAISESTWTGGPRYEQYF | TGTGCCATCAGTGAGAGTACTTGGACAGGGGGGCCCCGCTACGAGCAGTACTTC
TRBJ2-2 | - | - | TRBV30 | CAWSDRDTGELFF | TGTGCCTGGTCCGATAGAGACACCGGGGAGCTGTTTTTT
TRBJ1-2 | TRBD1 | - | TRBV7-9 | CASSTGIGTGGEYGYTF | TGTGCCAGCAGTACAGGGATTGGGACAGGGGGGGAGTATGGCTACACCTTC
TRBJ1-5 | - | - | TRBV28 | CASSLAGLSQPQHF | TGTGCCAGCAGTTTGGCGGGACTTAGTCAGCCCCAGCATTTT
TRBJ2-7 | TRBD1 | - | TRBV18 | CASSPGQGREQYF | TGTGCCAGCTCACCGGGACAGGGACGGGAGCAGTACTTC
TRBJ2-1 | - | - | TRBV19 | CASSKGGDYNEQFF | TGTGCCAGTAGTAAAGGGGGGGATTACAATGAGCAGTTCTTC
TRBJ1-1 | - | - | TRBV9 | CASSVGGQMNTEAFF | TGTGCCAGCAGCGTAGGTGGACAGATGAACACTGAAGCTTTCTTT
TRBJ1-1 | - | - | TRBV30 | CAWRRDGKAFF | TGTGCCTGGCGGAGGGACGGTAAAGCTTTCTTT
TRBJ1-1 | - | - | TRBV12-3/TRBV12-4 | CASSPAGPAEAFF | TGTGCCAGCAGCCCCGCAGGGCCAGCTGAAGCTTTCTTT
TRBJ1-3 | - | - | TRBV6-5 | CASRTASGNTIYF | TGTGCCAGCAGGACAGCATCTGGAAACACCATATATTTT
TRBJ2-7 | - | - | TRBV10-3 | CAISLTDDVREQYF | TGTGCCATCAGTCTGACAGACGATGTACGAGAGCAGTACTTC
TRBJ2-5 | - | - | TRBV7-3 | CASSSPPRETQYF | TGTGCCAGCAGCTCCCCCCCCAGGGAGACCCAGTACTTC